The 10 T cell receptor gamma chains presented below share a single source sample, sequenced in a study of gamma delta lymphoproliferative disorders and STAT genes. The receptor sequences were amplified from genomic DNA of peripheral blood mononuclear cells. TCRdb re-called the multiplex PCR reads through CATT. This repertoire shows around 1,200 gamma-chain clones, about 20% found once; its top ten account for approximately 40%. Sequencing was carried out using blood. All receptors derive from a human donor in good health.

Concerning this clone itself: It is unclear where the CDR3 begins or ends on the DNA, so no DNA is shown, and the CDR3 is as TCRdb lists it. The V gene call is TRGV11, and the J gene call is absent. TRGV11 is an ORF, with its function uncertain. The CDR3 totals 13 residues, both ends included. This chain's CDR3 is CTTVPAGFTKKLF.

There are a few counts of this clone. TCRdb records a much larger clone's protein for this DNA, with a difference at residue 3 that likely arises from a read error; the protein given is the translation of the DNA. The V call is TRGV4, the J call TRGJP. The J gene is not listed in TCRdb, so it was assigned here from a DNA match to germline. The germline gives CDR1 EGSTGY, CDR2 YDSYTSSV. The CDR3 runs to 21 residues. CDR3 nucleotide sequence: TGTGCCGCCTGGGATGGGCACACGAACCGAGTTGAAGAGTTGGGCAAAAAAATCAAGGTATTT. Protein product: CAAWDGHTNRVEELGKKIKVF.

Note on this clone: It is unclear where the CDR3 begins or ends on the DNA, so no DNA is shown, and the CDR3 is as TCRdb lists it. Here the CDR3 reads CATWDGRRIIIRNSLAVEQHF. Here the V gene is TRGV2, but the J gene went uncalled. The CDR3 is 21 amino acids in total, end residues counted. Germline V gives CDR1 EGSNGY, CDR2 YDSYNSKV.

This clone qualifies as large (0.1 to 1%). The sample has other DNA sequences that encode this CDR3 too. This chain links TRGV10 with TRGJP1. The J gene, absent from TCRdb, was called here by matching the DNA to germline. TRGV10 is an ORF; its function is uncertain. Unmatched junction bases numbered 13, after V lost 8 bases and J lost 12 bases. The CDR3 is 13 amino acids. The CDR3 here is CAAWDFPLRFKIF. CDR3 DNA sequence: TGTGCTGCGTGGGATTTCCCCCTAAGGTTCAAGATATTT.

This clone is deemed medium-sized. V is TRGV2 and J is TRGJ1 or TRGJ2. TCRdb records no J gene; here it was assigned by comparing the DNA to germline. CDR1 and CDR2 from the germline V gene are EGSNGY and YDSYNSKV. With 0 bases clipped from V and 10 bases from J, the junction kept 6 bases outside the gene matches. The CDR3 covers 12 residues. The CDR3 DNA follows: TGTGCCACCTGGGACGGGCCCCAAAAGAAACTCTTT. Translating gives CATWDGPQKKLF.

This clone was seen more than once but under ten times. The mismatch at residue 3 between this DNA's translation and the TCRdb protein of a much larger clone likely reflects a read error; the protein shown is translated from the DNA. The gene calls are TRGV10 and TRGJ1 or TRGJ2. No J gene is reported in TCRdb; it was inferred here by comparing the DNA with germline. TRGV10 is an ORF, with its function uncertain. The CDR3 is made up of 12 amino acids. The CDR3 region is CATWDNMYKKLF. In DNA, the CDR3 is TGTGCTACGTGGGATAATATGTATAAGAAACTCTTT.

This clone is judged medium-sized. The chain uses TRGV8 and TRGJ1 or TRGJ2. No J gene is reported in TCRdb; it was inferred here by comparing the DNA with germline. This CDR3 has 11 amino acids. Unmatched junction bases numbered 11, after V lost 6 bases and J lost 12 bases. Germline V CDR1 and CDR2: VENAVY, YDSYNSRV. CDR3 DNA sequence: TGTGCCACCTGGCAACCGCCATGGAAACTCTTT. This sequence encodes CATWQPPWKLF.

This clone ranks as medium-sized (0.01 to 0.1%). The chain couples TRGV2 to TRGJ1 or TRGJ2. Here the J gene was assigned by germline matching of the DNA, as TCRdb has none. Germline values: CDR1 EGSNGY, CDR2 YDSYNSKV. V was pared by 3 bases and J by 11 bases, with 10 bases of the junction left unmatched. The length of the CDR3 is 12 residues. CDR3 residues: CATWDRGREKLF. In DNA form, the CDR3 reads TGTGCCACCTGGGACCGGGGTAGGGAGAAACTCTTT.

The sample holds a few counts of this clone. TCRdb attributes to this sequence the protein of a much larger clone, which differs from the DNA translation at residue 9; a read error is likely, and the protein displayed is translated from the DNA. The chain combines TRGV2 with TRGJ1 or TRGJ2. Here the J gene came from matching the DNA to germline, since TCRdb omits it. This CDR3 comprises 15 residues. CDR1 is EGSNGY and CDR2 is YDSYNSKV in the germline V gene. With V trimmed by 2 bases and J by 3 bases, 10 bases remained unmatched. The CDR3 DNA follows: TGTGCCACCTGGGACGCGAACCGACTTTATTATAAGAAACTCTTT. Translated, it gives CATWDANRLYYKKLF.

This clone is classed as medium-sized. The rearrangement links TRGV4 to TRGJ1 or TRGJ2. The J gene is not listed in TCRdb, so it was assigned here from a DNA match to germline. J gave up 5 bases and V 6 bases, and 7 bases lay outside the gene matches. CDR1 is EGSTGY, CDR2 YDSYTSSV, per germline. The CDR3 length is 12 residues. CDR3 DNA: TGTGCCACCTGGAGATCGGATTATAAGAAACTCTTT. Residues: CATWRSDYKKLF.